This T cell receptor (beta chain) was captured by sequencing in a study of OX40 agonist ivuxolimab in advanced cancers. Broader study findings: Averaged across samples, CD8+ T cells carried more expanded clones than CD4+ did.

Measured with immunoSEQ multiplex PCR; TCRdb has only the in-frame clones, and not every one. The sample records 65,000 to 80,000 clones, around 81% being singletons. With regard to this clone: Its matching antigen is unknown.

CDR3 size: 14 residues. Germline assignment: CDR1 SGHRS and CDR2 YFSETQ. V was clipped by 4 bases and J by 10 bases, with 18 bases between them. The receptor was isolated from an adult with an advanced solid tumor such as melanoma, head and neck, liver or kidney cancer. Here the sequenced sample was CD4+ or CD8+ T cells sorted from blood, taken in a trial of the OX40 agonist ivuxolimab. V usage is TRBV5-1 and J usage is TRBJ2-4, with D perhaps TRBD1 (6 bases). CDR3 residues: CASSLDRDNEIQYF. The CDR3 nucleotides read TGCGCCAGCAGCCTCGACCGGGACAACGAAATTCAGTACTTC.